This entry is about one TCR delta chain. This clone was detected a few times. This receptor's antigen is unknown. Translating this DNA gives a protein that differs at residue 12 from the TCRdb one, which belongs to a much larger clone; a read error is likely, and the protein shown is this translation. This specimen comes from a study of γδ T cells in repeated Plasmodium falciparum infection (dated by TCRdb to the early 2020s). A note on the overall study: Malian children exposed to intense seasonal malaria transmission were enrolled in the natural-infection arm and compared with Australian children matched for age and gender. Four controlled human malaria infections were administered to about 5 malaria-naive U.S. adults over approximately 600 days by bites from P. falciparum NF54-infected Anopheles stephensi mosquitoes. Controlled-infection subjects were sampled at baseline, immediately before selected infections, and 21 days after each infection. Malian gammadelta TCR repertoires were analysed cross-sectionally in periods with no transmission and longitudinally across episodes of acute febrile malaria. The study looked at how repeated Plasmodium falciparum infection shapes the human gammadelta T cell repertoire, using both natural infection in Mali and controlled human malaria infection. Study-level results and caveats: In Vdelta2-negative gammadelta TCR repertoires, which were largely Vdelta1+, repeated controlled infections appeared to drive waves of new clonotype selection. A highly stable polyclonal repertoire over time and infection, with many inter-individual overlapping TCRgamma sequences, was shown by Vgamma9/Vdelta2+ TCR repertoires. Analysis of inter-individual variability in gammadelta T cell responses was limited by the small size of the controlled-infection cohort. The Malian cohort came from a small rural village of predominantly one ethnic group, limiting generalizability. Compared with Australian children, Malian children appeared to have Vdelta2-negative gammadelta TCR repertoires that were more clonally expanded, less diverse and less shared.

For bulk TCR repertoire analysis, Vgamma9/Vdelta2+ and Vdelta2-negative gammadelta T cell populations were isolated by flow sorting from peripheral blood mononuclear cells. The library was produced with multiplex PCR. The run used an Illumina MiSeq. Every sorted gammadelta T cell sample had both its TCR gamma (TRG) and TCR delta (TRD) chains sequenced. Per the source publication's procedure: Repertoire analyses included clonotype tree plots, accumulated frequency of the top 20 clonotypes, diversity index (DI) and D75 metrics. Clones were re-identified by TCRdb from the public reads with CATT, and rows with the same DNA were merged. TCRdb, rather than the study authors, made the V and J calls. The sample table lists 85,000 to 90,000 delta-chain clones, more than 1.4% of them with a count of one. The ten largest clones add up to over 8% of the sample. CDR1 and CDR2, looked up from the germline V gene, are GEAIGNYY and EKD. Spanning cysteine to phenylalanine, the CDR3 consists of 15 amino acids. The retained sequence is limited to the CDR3, 45 bases, with the frame set at the first base.

Material: gamma-delta T cells from blood. The clonotype was recovered from a pool of human donors (malaria-infected and uninfected, not separated). In this chain, TRDV2 is recombined with TRDJ1, with 9 middle bases fitting TRDD3. The J gene, not given by TCRdb, was assigned here from a germline match of the nucleotide sequence. The DNA sequence follows: TGTGCCTGTGAGCCTCTGGGGGATTACACCGATAGACTCATCTTT. Its translation is CACEPLGDYTDRLIF.